This T cell receptor (beta chain) was profiled in a study of patients and donors after allogeneic stem cell transplantation. This clonotype was seen a few times. The CDR3 covers 15 residues. V was pared by 3 bases and J by 0 bases, with 5 bases of the junction left unmatched. Germline V gene lookup returns CDR1 DFQATT and CDR2 SNEGSKA (reference sequence). MiXCR, run by TCRdb on the RT-PCR reads, gives a single entry per CDR3 protein. The table records approximately 200,000 distinct CDR3 sequences, roughly 40% of them present only once. The sample comprised blood, either unsorted or a sorted T cell fraction (not recorded which). The sequence came from a human donor who was either an allogeneic HSCT recipient or a stem cell or donor lymphocyte infusion donor (not recorded which). It is not recorded whose cells these are; they may come from a transplant donor. This chain joins TRBV20-1 and TRBJ1-5, with TRBD1 identical over 7 bases. CDR3 sequence: CSASRDSYSNQPQHF. DNA for the CDR3: TGCAGTGCTAGCCGGGACAGTTATAGCAATCAGCCCCAGCATTTT.